The source of this TCR beta chain is a study of OX40 agonist ivuxolimab in advanced cancers. Study-wide background: Each dose-escalation patient presented with hepatocellular carcinoma, melanoma, renal cell or head and neck cancer. Partial responses occurred in three patients (one hepatocellular carcinoma, two cutaneous melanoma).

The CDR3 has 13 amino acids. Trimming pared 6 bases from V and 0 bases from J, leaving 8 bases between. Germline CDR1 and CDR2: ENHRY and SYGVKD. Clones were sequenced by immunoSEQ multiplex PCR, and TCRdb holds only the in-frame ones, with some missing. Of tens of thousands of clones in the sample, about 82% were seen once. Patients were excluded for autoimmune disease history or systemic immunosuppression. This rearrangement joins TRBV10-3 to TRBJ1-1; tentative D call: TRBD1 (5 bases). The TCR was taken from an adult with an advanced solid tumor such as melanoma, head and neck, liver or kidney cancer. The sample consisted of CD4+ or CD8+ T cells sorted from blood, taken in a trial of the OX40 agonist ivuxolimab. Written as DNA, the CDR3 is TGTGCCATCAGAGGGGATTTGAACACTGAAGCTTTCTTT. Translated: CAIRGDLNTEAFF.